This entry lists 5 T cell receptor beta chains sequenced from one sample in a study of blood T cell repertoires in COVID-19. Sequencing used immunoSEQ multiplex PCR; TCRdb keeps in-frame clones, though not all of them. The sample has roughly 170,000 clones, around 85% seen once. The specimen sequenced was peripheral blood. These receptor sequences come from a man aged 70 or older with active or convalescent COVID-19.

The chain links TRBV5-1 to TRBJ1-1; perhaps TRBD1 as D (6 bases). V was clipped by 2 bases and J by 5 bases, with 10 bases between them. In germline, CDR1 is SGHRS, CDR2 YFSETQ. This CDR3 spans 13 amino acids. The CDR3 loop reads CASSFNRETEAFF. In nucleotides, the CDR3 is TGCGCCAGCAGCTTCAACAGGGAAACTGAAGCTTTCTTT.

As regards this clone: Other DNA variants within this sample encode the same CDR3. The J gene is TRBJ1-1, the V gene TRBV5-1; D is possibly TRBD1 (6 bases). This CDR3 is 12 amino acids long. Per germline, CDR1 SGHRS and CDR2 YFSETQ. Trimming left V 5 bases short and J 6 bases short, with 11 bases between. CDR3 sequence reads: CASRPDRSEAFF. DNA for the CDR3: TGCGCCAGCAGGCCGGACAGATCTGAAGCTTTCTTT.

This sequence joins TRBV28 and TRBJ1-2, with TRBD1 as a possible D gene (5 bases). CDR3 length: 14 residues. Between the trimmed V and J ends, which lost 3 bases and 3 bases, there was a span of 11 bases. Germline-derived CDR1 and CDR2 are MDHEN and SYDVKM. CDR3 loop: CASSLADSYYGYTF. The DNA for the CDR3 is TGTGCCAGCAGTTTGGCAGACAGCTACTATGGCTACACCTTC.

V is TRBV28 and J is TRBJ1-4; possibly TRBD1 for D (6 bases). Germline loops: CDR1 MDHEN, CDR2 SYDVKM. There are 16 residues in the CDR3. Trimming took off 3 bases at V and 7 bases at J, with 18 bases between the two ends. The CDR3 DNA is TGTGCCAGCAGTTTCCCACGGACACGCAGGGGTGAAAAACTGTTTTTT. It is translated as CASSFPRTRRGEKLFF.

This chain's CDR3 is CASSLEARGNYGYTF. CDR3 in DNA: TGTGCCAGCAGCTTAGAGGCCAGGGGGAACTATGGCTACACCTTC. This chain joins TRBV7-2 and TRBJ1-2, with 7 bases matching TRBD1. The CDR3 has 15 amino acids. The germline V gene has CDR1 SGHTA and CDR2 FQGNSA. With 1 base clipped from V and 2 bases from J, the junction kept 4 bases outside the gene matches.